This record covers a single T cell receptor (beta chain). The data stem from a study of T cell responses to AZD1222 COVID-19 vaccine. Trimming stripped 5 bases from V and 4 bases from J, with 19 bases between. The CDR3 is 16 amino acids. CDR1 is SGHAT, CDR2 FQDESV, per germline (reference sequence). Here immunoSEQ multiplex PCR was the method, and the copy in TCRdb shows in-frame clones only, minus some. This table holds 100,000 to 150,000 clones, roughly 85% found once. The TCR was taken from an adult who received the AZD1222 COVID-19 vaccine. Source: peripheral blood, taken 28 days after the second AZD1222 dose. The rearrangement joins TRBV11-1 to TRBJ2-3; D gene uncertain. The chain's CDR3 is CASSPRGLAGSDTQYF. For the CDR3, the DNA is TGTGCCAGCAGCCCAAGAGGTTTAGCCGGGTCAGATACGCAGTATTTT.